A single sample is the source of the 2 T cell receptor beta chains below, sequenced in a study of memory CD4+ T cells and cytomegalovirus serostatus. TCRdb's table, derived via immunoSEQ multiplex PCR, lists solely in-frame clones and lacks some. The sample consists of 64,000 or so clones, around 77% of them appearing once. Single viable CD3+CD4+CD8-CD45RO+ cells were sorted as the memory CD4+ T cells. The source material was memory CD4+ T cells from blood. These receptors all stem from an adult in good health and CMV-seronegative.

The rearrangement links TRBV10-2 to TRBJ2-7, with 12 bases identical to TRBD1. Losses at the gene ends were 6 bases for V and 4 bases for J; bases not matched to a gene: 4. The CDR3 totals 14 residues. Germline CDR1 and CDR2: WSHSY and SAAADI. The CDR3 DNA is TGCGCCAGCAGGGGGACAGGGGGCGAGTACGAGCAGTACTTC. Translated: CASRGTGGEYEQYF.

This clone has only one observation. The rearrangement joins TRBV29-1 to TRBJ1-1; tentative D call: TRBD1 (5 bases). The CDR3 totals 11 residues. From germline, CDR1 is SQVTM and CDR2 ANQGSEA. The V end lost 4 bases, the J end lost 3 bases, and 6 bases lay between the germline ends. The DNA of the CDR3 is TGCAGCGTTGGGGGGGACACTGAAGCTTTCTTT. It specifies CSVGGDTEAFF.